This T cell receptor beta chain was sequenced for a study of graft-versus-host responses after intestinal transplantation. Study-level points and caveats: Recipient-marrow GvH clones were detected, some having first appeared in ileum or blood. Clonal ratios of graft-versus-host to host-versus-graft in allografts were high for patients exhibiting graft-donor T cell macrochimerism.

Clones were read by immunoSEQ multiplex PCR, and TCRdb kept only the in-frame ones, dropping some. The sample yields about 9,500 clones, approximately 87% seen once. The CDR3 sequence is 13 residues long. V lost 6 bases, J lost 6 bases, and 12 bases lay in between. CDR1 MDHEN and CDR2 SYDVKM come from the germline V gene. This clone was found once. Its cognate antigen is unknown. This clonotype was sampled from a human patient who received an intestinal transplant, so some T cells may come from the graft donor. The chain employs TRBV28 and TRBJ2-1; D is ambiguous. This specimen consisted of PBMCs, obtained about 240 days after intestinal transplant. CDR3 nucleotides: TGTGCCAGCAGCCCCGGGTGGGGCAATGAGCAGTTCTTC. Its protein is CASSPGWGNEQFF.